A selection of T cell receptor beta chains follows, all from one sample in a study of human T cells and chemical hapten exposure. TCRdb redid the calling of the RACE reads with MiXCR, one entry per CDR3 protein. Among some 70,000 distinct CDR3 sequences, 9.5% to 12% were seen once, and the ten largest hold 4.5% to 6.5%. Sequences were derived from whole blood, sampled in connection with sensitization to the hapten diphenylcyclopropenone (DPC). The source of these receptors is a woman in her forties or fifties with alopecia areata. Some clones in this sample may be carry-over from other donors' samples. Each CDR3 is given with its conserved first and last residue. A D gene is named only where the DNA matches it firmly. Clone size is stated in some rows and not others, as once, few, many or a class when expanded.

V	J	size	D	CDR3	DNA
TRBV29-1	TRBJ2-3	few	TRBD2	CSARTSGSSDTQYF	TGCAGCGCCAGGACTAGCGGATCCTCAGATACGCAGTATTTT
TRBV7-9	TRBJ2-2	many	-	CASSAGLNPVAGELFF	TGTGCCAGCAGCGCGGGTCTTAACCCCGTTGCCGGGGAGCTGTTTTTT
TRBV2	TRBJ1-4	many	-	CASGRINTNEKLFF	TGTGCCAGCGGGAGGATTAATACTAATGAAAAACTGTTTTTT
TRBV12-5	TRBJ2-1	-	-	CASGPDNEQFF	TGTGCTAGTGGTCCCGACAATGAGCAGTTCTTC
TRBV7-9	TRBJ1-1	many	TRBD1	CASSPQGAPGTEAFF	TGTGCCAGCAGCCCCCAGGGGGCGCCAGGGACTGAAGCTTTCTTT
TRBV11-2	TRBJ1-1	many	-	CASSLFPWGEAFF	TGTGCCAGCAGCTTATTCCCTTGGGGTGAAGCTTTCTTT
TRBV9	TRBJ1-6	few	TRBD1	CASSVKDRARSPLHF	TGTGCCAGCAGCGTAAAAGACAGGGCGAGGTCACCCCTCCACTTT
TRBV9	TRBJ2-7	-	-	CASSVGPGNEQYF	TGTGCCAGCAGCGTAGGCCCAGGGAACGAGCAGTACTTC
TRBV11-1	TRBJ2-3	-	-	CASSRRREEGTDTQYF	TGTGCCAGCAGCCGCAGGAGGGAGGAAGGCACAGATACGCAGTATTTT
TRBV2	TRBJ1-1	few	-	CASSGVLTNTEAFF	TGTGCCAGCAGTGGGGTCCTCACGAACACTGAAGCTTTCTTT
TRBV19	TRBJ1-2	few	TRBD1	CASSSGQGVGYGYTF	TGTGCCAGTAGTAGCGGACAGGGGGTCGGCTATGGCTACACCTTC
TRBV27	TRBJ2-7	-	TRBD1	CASRNRGQVSYEQYF	TGTGCCAGCAGAAACCGGGGACAGGTCTCCTACGAGCAGTACTTC
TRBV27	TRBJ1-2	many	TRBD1	CASSGDRGLDGYTF	TGTGCCAGCAGTGGGGACAGGGGGCTCGATGGCTACACCTTC
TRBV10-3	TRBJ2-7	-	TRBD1	CAISGTGVEQYF	TGTGCCATATCCGGGACAGGGGTCGAGCAGTACTTC
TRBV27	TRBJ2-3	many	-	CASSPGVARYF	TGTGCCAGCAGCCCCGGGGTAGCACGGTATTTT
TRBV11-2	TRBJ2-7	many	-	CASSFVRSGGEWHEQYF	TGTGCCAGCAGCTTCGTACGAAGTGGGGGAGAATGGCACGAGCAGTACTTC
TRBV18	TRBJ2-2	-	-	CASSPFDNTGELFF	TGTGCCAGCTCACCCTTCGACAACACCGGGGAGCTGTTTTTT
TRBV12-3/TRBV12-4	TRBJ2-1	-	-	CASSLVMAVSPQFF	TGTGCCAGCAGTTTAGTCATGGCGGTCAGTCCACAGTTCTTC
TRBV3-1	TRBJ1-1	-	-	CASSQERRGTEAFF	TGTGCCAGCAGCCAAGAAAGACGGGGAACTGAAGCTTTCTTT
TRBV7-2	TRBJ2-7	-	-	CASSLGGRRNYEQYF	TGTGCCAGCAGCTTAGGTGGGAGAAGGAACTACGAGCAGTACTTC
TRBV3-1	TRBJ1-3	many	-	CASSQVRSSGNTIYF	TGTGCCAGCAGCCAGGTCAGAAGCTCTGGAAACACCATATATTTT
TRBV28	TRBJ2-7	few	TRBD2	CASRNSGVSSYEQYF	TGTGCCAGCAGAAATAGCGGGGTGAGCTCCTACGAGCAGTACTTC
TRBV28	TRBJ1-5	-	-	CASSPPRWADNQPQHF	TGTGCCAGCAGTCCTCCGAGGTGGGCAGATAATCAGCCCCAGCATTTT
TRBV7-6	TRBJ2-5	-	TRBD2	CASSPLAVQETQYF	TGTGCCAGCAGCCCGCTAGCGGTACAAGAGACCCAGTACTTC
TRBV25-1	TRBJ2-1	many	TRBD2	CASSVSGGTDEQFF	TGTGCCAGCAGTGTTAGCGGGGGGACGGATGAGCAGTTCTTC
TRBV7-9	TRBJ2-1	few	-	CASSLSVPGGEQFF	TGTGCCAGCAGCCTGTCGGTCCCCGGGGGTGAGCAGTTCTTC
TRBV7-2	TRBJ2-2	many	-	CASSLRFPSTGELFF	TGTGCCAGCAGCCTGAGATTCCCGAGCACCGGGGAGCTGTTTTTT
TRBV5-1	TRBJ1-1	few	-	CASSLGTGINWNTEAFF	TGCGCCAGCAGCTTGGGAACAGGAATAAACTGGAACACTGAAGCTTTCTTT
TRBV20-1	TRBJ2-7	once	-	CSASSGRTYEQYF	TGCAGTGCTTCCTCGGGGCGCACCTACGAGCAGTACTTC
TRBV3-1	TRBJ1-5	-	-	CASSQETDLPQHF	TGTGCCAGCAGCCAAGAGACAGACCTGCCCCAGCATTTT
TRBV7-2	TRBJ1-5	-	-	CASSLSRDLSNQPQHF	TGTGCCAGCAGCTTAAGCAGGGACCTTAGCAATCAGCCCCAGCATTTT
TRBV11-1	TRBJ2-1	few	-	CASSSRTASQQFF	TGTGCCAGCAGCTCCAGGACTGCCAGCCAGCAGTTCTTC
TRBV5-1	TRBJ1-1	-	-	CASSRDKYEAFF	TGCGCCAGCAGCCGGGACAAATATGAAGCTTTCTTT
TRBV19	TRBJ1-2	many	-	CASSIDLSGYTF	TGTGCCAGTAGTATAGATCTAAGTGGCTACACCTTC
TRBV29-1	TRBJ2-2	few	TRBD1	CSVEWGQGADTGELFF	TGCAGCGTTGAGTGGGGCCAGGGGGCGGACACCGGGGAGCTGTTTTTT
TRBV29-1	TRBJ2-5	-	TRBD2	CSVEKGTLAGVVQETQYF	TGCAGCGTTGAAAAGGGGACTCTAGCGGGAGTTGTCCAAGAGACCCAGTACTTC
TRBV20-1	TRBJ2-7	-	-	CSARRQGKRTYEQYF	TGCAGTGCTAGAAGGCAGGGGAAACGGACCTACGAGCAGTACTTC
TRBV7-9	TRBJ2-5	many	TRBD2	CASSLAAGGGLETQYF	TGTGCCAGCAGCTTAGCGGCAGGCGGGGGACTAGAGACCCAGTACTTC
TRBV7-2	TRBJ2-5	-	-	CASSLVPGGETQYF	TGTGCCAGCAGCTTAGTCCCCGGGGGAGAGACCCAGTACTTC
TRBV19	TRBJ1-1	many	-	CASSIGKRWTLGTEAFF	TGTGCCAGTAGTATAGGTAAGAGATGGACTTTGGGGACTGAAGCTTTCTTT
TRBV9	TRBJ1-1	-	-	CASSAEQSNTEAFF	TGTGCCAGCAGCGCCGAACAGAGTAACACTGAAGCTTTCTTT
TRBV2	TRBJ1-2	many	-	CASREGQGGYGYTF	TGTGCCAGCAGGGAGGGGCAGGGTGGCTATGGCTACACCTTC
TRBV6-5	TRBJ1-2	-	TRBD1	CASRGDRYYGYTF	TGTGCCAGCAGGGGGGACAGGTACTATGGCTACACCTTC
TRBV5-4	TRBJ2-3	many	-	CASSLGRNTQYF	TGTGCCAGCAGCTTGGGGCGAAATACGCAGTATTTT
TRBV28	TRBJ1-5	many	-	CASSSLGPQHF	TGTGCCAGCAGTTCGCTAGGGCCCCAGCATTTT
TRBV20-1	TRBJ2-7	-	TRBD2	CSARDRGGSLYEQYF	TGCAGTGCTAGAGATCGAGGCGGGAGTTTGTACGAGCAGTACTTC
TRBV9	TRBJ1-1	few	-	CASSGTRTEAFF	TGTGCCAGCAGCGGGACTCGCACTGAAGCTTTCTTT
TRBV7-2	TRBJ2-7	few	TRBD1	CASSLRDIQGGSYEQYF	TGTGCCAGCAGCTTACGGGATATACAGGGGGGCTCCTACGAGCAGTACTTC
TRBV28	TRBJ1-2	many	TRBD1	CASEISGGLGYTF	TGTGCCAGCGAAATTTCAGGGGGCCTTGGCTACACCTTC
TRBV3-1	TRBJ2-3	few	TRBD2	CASSLGLALTDTQYF	TGTGCCAGCAGCCTCGGACTAGCCCTCACAGATACGCAGTATTTT
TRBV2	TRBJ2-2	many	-	CARSGLSSTGELFF	TGTGCCCGAAGCGGACTATCCAGCACCGGGGAGCTGTTTTTT
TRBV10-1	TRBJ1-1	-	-	CASSEDAGHRTEAFF	TGCGCCAGCAGTGAGGATGCCGGACACCGCACTGAAGCTTTCTTT
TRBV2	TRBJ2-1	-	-	CASSEWQGVGGEQFF	TGTGCCAGCAGTGAGTGGCAGGGAGTTGGTGGTGAGCAGTTCTTC
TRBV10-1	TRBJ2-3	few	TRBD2	CASSEPAGGSPDTQYF	TGCGCCAGCAGTGAACCCGCGGGAGGGTCCCCAGATACGCAGTATTTT